The 20 T cell receptor beta chains below all came from one sample that was sequenced in a study of blood T cell repertoires in COVID-19. TCRdb's copy holds only in-frame clones and misses some; the assay was immunoSEQ multiplex PCR. Among under 350,000 clones listed, 70% to 90% were seen once. Sequencing used peripheral blood. These receptors all stem from a man between 65 and 85 years old with acute or convalescent COVID-19.

The rearrangement joins TRBV29-1 to TRBJ2-1, with D unresolved. Germline CDR1 SQVTM, CDR2 ANQGSEA. This CDR3 region has 11 residues. Trimming removed 5 bases from V and 4 bases from J, with 6 bases in between. Here the CDR3 reads CSVPQYNEQFF. Written as DNA, the CDR3 is TGCAGCGTTCCTCAGTACAATGAGCAGTTCTTC.

This rearrangement joins TRBV28 to TRBJ2-7, with 8 bases fitting TRBD2. The CDR3 loop spans 14 amino acids. Germline loops: CDR1 MDHEN, CDR2 SYDVKM. J lost 6 bases, V lost 7 bases, and 11 bases had no gene match. The CDR3 sequence is CASILSGGRSEQYF. For the CDR3, the DNA is TGTGCCAGCATTTTGTCGGGAGGGAGGAGCGAGCAGTACTTC.

The chain combines TRBV7-8 with TRBJ2-2; no firm D call. The germline V gene has CDR1 SGHVS and CDR2 FQNEAQ. V was cut by 8 bases and J by 6 bases, with 16 bases left in between. CDR3 length equals 14 residues. The CDR3 nucleotides are TGTGCCAGCCGCCGGTTTGCGGAAGCCGGGGAGCTGTTTTTT. Translated: CASRRFAEAGELFF.

This clone was counted only a few times. V usage is TRBV3-1 (or the pseudogene TRBV3-2) and J usage is TRBJ1-1; 7 nucleotides match TRBD1. Germline CDR1 reads LGHDT; CDR2 reads YNNKEL (reference sequence). This CDR3 has 14 amino acids. The ends lost 4 bases at V and 6 bases at J; junction bases unmatched: 8. Written as DNA, the CDR3 is TGTGCCAGCAGCCGGGGACAGCCCGCGTCTGAAGCTTTCTTT. It encodes CASSRGQPASEAFF.

The V call is TRBV4-2, the J call TRBJ2-1; TRBD2 matches 8 bases. Looked up from germline, CDR1 is LGHNA and CDR2 is YNFKEQ. This CDR3 is built from 17 residues. J gave up 10 bases and V 0 bases, and 14 bases lay outside the gene matches. The CDR3 is CASSQDATGAGVDEQFF. The CDR3 region has the DNA TGTGCCAGCAGCCAAGACGCCACGGGAGCGGGGGTAGACGAGCAGTTCTTC.

This clone occurred once. The chain carries TRBV19 and TRBJ2-3; 10 positions agree with TRBD1. The CDR3 totals 17 residues. V was clipped by 6 bases and J by 6 bases; unmatched bases: 15. In germline, CDR1 is LNHDA, CDR2 SQIVND (reference sequence). CDR3 nucleotides: TGTGCCAGTAGCCAGGGAGGCCGGGACAGGGGCGTGGATACGCAGTATTTT. Translation: CASSQGGRDRGVDTQYF.

This chain joins TRBV4-3 and TRBJ2-5; 9 positions match TRBD2. This CDR3 comprises 16 residues. J was trimmed by 4 bases and V by 4 bases; bases with no gene match: 10. Germline CDR1 is LGHNA and CDR2 is YSLEER. CDR3 loop: CASSRAAGGRGETQYF. In DNA form, the CDR3 reads TGCGCCAGCAGCCGTGCGGCGGGAGGGCGTGGAGAGACCCAGTACTTC.

CDR3 DNA: TGTGCCAGCAGCTGGAGCGGGAGGGCCAACGAGCAGTACTTC. As protein: CASSWSGRANEQYF. The rearrangement uses TRBV3-1 (or the pseudogene TRBV3-2) and TRBJ2-7; 10 nucleotides line up with TRBD2. This CDR3 region has 14 residues. With 5 bases clipped from V and 5 bases from J, the junction kept 6 bases outside the gene matches. The germline V gene has CDR1 LGHDT and CDR2 YNNKEL (reference sequence).

The chain recombines TRBV24-1 with TRBJ2-1; D is unclear. The CDR3 runs to 15 residues. Germline loops: CDR1 KGHDR, CDR2 SFDVKD. V gave up 5 bases and J gave up 7 bases, with 17 bases separating them. CDR3 region: CATSGGMYPTNEQFF. CDR3 nucleotides: TGTGCCACCAGTGGAGGCATGTACCCTACTAATGAGCAGTTCTTC.

The V call is TRBV5-1, the J call TRBJ2-5; no firm D call. V lost 4 bases, J lost 2 bases, and 9 bases lay in between. CDR3 length equals 13 residues. The V gene's germline CDR1 is SGHRS and CDR2 YFSETQ. The CDR3 here is CASSVDGQETQYF. CDR3 DNA sequence: TGCGCCAGCAGCGTAGACGGGCAAGAGACCCAGTACTTC.

The chain couples TRBV5-4 to TRBJ2-7; tentative D call: TRBD1 (5 bases). The CDR3 length is 14 residues. Germline assignment: CDR1 SGHNT and CDR2 YYREEE (reference sequence). The V end lost 0 bases, the J end lost 0 bases, and 7 bases lay between the germline ends. The CDR3 DNA reads as TGTGCCAGCAGCTTGGAAGGGGCCTCCTACGAGCAGTACTTC. Its translation: CASSLEGASYEQYF.

This chain connects TRBV5-8 to TRBJ2-7; no reliable D call. Trimming removed 0 bases from V and 0 bases from J, with 4 bases in between. Looked up from germline, CDR1 is SGHTS and CDR2 is YDEGEE. CDR3 size: 13 residues. CDR3 in DNA: TGTGCCAGCAGCTTGGGGCACTCCTACGAGCAGTACTTC. Protein product: CASSLGHSYEQYF.

V usage is TRBV5-4 and J usage is TRBJ2-1; 8 positions match TRBD2. CDR1 is SGHNT, CDR2 YYREEE, per germline (reference sequence). The CDR3 consists of 16 residues. V was clipped by 0 bases and J by 8 bases; unmatched bases: 10. Here the CDR3 DNA reads TGTGCCAGCAGCTTGGTAACCGGGGGGGGCAAACATGAGCAGTTCTTC. Protein product: CASSLVTGGGKHEQFF. Full variable domain (outside the CDR3, taken from reference TRBV5-4 and TRBJ2-1): ETGVTQSPTHLIKTRGQQVTLRCSSQSGHNTVSWYQQALGQGPQFIFQYYREEENGRGNFPPRFSGLQFPNYSSELNVNALELDDSALYLCASSLVTGGGKHEQFFGPGTRLTVL.

The V and J genes are TRBV27 and TRBJ2-5; 12 nucleotides line up with TRBD2. The junction had 9 bases not matched to a gene; V was cut back by 2 bases and J by 5 bases. The CDR3 is made up of 17 amino acids. Germline CDR1 reads MNHEY; CDR2 reads SMNVEV (reference sequence). CDR3 DNA: TGTGCCAGCAGTTTAGGGGCTAGCGGGAGGGTCGGGGAGACCCAGTACTTC. It encodes CASSLGASGRVGETQYF.

The chain recombines TRBV10-3 with TRBJ2-3; TRBD2 matches at 13 bases. V shed 4 bases and J 6 bases; nucleotides not matched to a gene: 7. CDR1 ENHRY and CDR2 SYGVKD come from the germline V gene. The CDR3 has 16 residues. The CDR3 region is CAISGTSGGPRDTQYF. CDR3 DNA: TGTGCCATCAGTGGGACTAGCGGGGGTCCGAGGGATACGCAGTATTTT.

The genes are TRBV4-3 and TRBJ2-3; TRBD2 is a possible D gene (5 bases). The CDR3 covers 13 residues. The germline gives CDR1 LGHNA, CDR2 YSLEER. V was clipped by 3 bases and J by 4 bases, with 8 bases between them. CDR3 in DNA: TGCGCCAGCAGCCAGACACTAGCAGATACGCAGTATTTT. Encoded protein: CASSQTLADTQYF.

The J gene is TRBJ1-2, the V gene TRBV3-1 (or the pseudogene TRBV3-2); a weak D match, TRBD1 (6 bases). There are 18 residues in the CDR3. Per the germline V gene, CDR1 is LGHDT and CDR2 is YNNKEL (reference sequence). V dropped 1 base and J dropped 1 base, with 19 bases sitting between them. The CDR3 spells CASSQVVMTGRNNYGYTF. CDR3 DNA: TGTGCCAGCAGCCAAGTAGTAATGACAGGACGGAATAACTATGGCTACACCTTC.

A remark on this clone: Germline and junction disagree at one end, which may indicate a read error. V usage is TRBV18 and J usage is TRBJ1-6, with 7 bases identical to TRBD1. Germline loops: CDR1 KGHSH, CDR2 LQKENI. This CDR3 is built from 15 residues. The chain's CDR3 is CASSPGQADNSPLHF. CDR3 nucleotide sequence: TGTGCCAGCTCACCCGGACAGGCTGATAATTCGCCCCTCCACTTT. Complete variable domain (other parts from reference TRBV18 and TRBJ1-6): NAGVMQNPRHLVRRRGQEARLRCSPMKGHSHVYWYRQLPEEGLKFMVYLQKENIIDESGMPKERFSAEFPKEGPSILRIQQVVRGDSAAYFCASSPGQADNSPLHFGNGTRLTVT.

This chain links TRBV5-5 with TRBJ1-4, with D perhaps matching TRBD1 (5 bases). Germline CDR1 and CDR2: SGHKS and YYEKEE (reference sequence). The CDR3 is made up of 14 amino acids. V lost 3 bases to trimming and J lost 6 bases, with 12 bases between them. DNA of the CDR3: TGTGCCAGCAGCTGGCCAGGGAACGATGAAAAACTGTTTTTT. Its translation: CASSWPGNDEKLFF.

The chain has TRBV2 and TRBJ1-2; 10 bases align to TRBD1. Germline V gene data show CDR1 as SNHLY and CDR2 as FYNNEI. This CDR3 has 14 amino acids. Losses at the gene ends were 3 bases for V and 8 bases for J; bases not matched to a gene: 6. The CDR3 reads CASSDHGQGGGYTF. Here the CDR3 DNA reads TGTGCCAGCAGTGACCACGGACAGGGGGGAGGCTACACCTTC.